This TCR beta chain was found in a study of molecular identifiers for immune sequencing clone quantification. Study summary: Five aliquots were made in replicates from the RNA of 20,000 or 100,000 naive CD8 cells, and four were sequenced.

Listed TCR primers and previously described methods were used for bulk TCR libraries. TCRdb re-analysed the PCR reads in MiXCR, keeping a single row per CDR3 protein. The sample records approximately 54,000 distinct CDR3 sequences, less than 25% being singletons. It was from 20,000 to 1,000,000 sorted cells, with 10%, 30% or 50% RNA, that naive CD8 libraries came. Naive CD8 T cells underwent sorting with the CD8+CD4-CCR7+CD45RA+ definition. Germline V gene data show CDR1 as LGHDT and CDR2 as YNNKEL (reference sequence). Trimming took 8 bases from V and 4 from J, leaving 8 bases between them. The CDR3 length is 12 residues. This clonotype has just one count. A clone one base away is much larger, so this may be a read error.

This sequence joins TRBV3-1 and TRBJ2-2, with D unclear. The receptor was isolated from a human donor in good health. Some libraries in this study had Jurkat cell RNA spiked in. The sample was naive CD8+ T cells from blood, with Jurkat cell RNA spiked in. The subset denotes: FACS-sorted CD8+CD4-CCR7+CD45RA+ naive T cells. The CDR3 sequence: CASLRGTGELFF. In DNA, the CDR3 is TGTGCCAGCCTCAGAGGCACCGGGGAGCTGTTTTTT.